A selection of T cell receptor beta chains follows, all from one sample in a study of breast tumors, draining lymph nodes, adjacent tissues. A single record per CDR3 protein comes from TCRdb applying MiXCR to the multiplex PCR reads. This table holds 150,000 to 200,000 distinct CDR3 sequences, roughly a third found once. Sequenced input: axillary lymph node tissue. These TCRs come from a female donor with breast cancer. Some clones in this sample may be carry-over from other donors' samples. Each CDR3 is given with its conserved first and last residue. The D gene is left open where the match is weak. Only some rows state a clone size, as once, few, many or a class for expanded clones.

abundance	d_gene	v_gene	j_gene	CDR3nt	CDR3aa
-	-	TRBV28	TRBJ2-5	TGTGCCAGCAGTTTCTTCGATGGACAGAAAGATGGAGAGACCCAGTACTTC	CASSFFDGQKDGETQYF
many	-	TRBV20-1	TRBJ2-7	TGCAGTGCTGGGAGTGGGCGGGGAACCTACGAGCAGTACTTC	CSAGSGRGTYEQYF
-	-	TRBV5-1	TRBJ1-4	TGCGCCAGCGAATTGGGGCAGACATCTGAAAAACTGTTTTTT	CASELGQTSEKLFF
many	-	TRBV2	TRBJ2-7	TGTGCCAGCAGCCTCCTGGGATTCTACGAGCAGTACTTC	CASSLLGFYEQYF
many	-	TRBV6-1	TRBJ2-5	TGTGCCAGCATGGGTGAAGAGACCCAGTACTTC	CASMGEETQYF
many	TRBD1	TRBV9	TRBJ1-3	TGTGCCAGCAGCGACCGAACAGGGGTCCTCTCTGGAAACACCATATATTTT	CASSDRTGVLSGNTIYF
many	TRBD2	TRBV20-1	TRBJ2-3	TGCAGTGCTACTACTAGCGGGAGGGCAGATACGCAGTATTTT	CSATTSGRADTQYF
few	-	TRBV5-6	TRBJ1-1	TGTGCCAGCAGCTTGGGGTCATGGGTCGTAGGATGGACTGAAGCTTTCTTT	CASSLGSWVVGWTEAFF
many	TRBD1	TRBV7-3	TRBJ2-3	TGTGCCAGCAGCTTGGTGGGACAGGGGTTCGATACGCAGTATTTT	CASSLVGQGFDTQYF
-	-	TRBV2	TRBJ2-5	TGTGCCACCGGGACGGAGACCCAGTACTTC	CATGTETQYF
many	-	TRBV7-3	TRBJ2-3	TGTGCCAGCAGCTCCGGGATACGCACAGATACGCAGTATTTT	CASSSGIRTDTQYF
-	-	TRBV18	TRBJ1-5	TGTGCCAGCTCTCCCGCTGAGGGAGAGACCCAGCATTTT	CASSPAEGETQHF
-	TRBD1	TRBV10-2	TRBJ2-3	TGCGCCAGCAGTGACAACAGGGGCGACACAGATACGCAGTATTTT	CASSDNRGDTDTQYF
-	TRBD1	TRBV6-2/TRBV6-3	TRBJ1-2	TGTGCCAGCAAGCGACAGGGCGACGGCTACACCTTC	CASKRQGDGYTF
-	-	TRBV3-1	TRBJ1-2	TGTGCCAGCAGCCAAAATGCGGGCCCTTATGGCTACACCTTC	CASSQNAGPYGYTF
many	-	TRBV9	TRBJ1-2	TGTGCCAGCAGCGCCTCGGTGGAGTGGACCTATGGCTACACCTTC	CASSASVEWTYGYTF